The TCR beta chain described here comes from a study of T cell responses to AZD1222 COVID-19 vaccine. The germline gives CDR1 KGHSH, CDR2 LQKENI. The CDR3 totals 13 residues. V lost 1 base and J lost 9, with 13 bases in between. Sequenced by immunoSEQ multiplex PCR; TCRdb stores in-frame clones only, minus some. The sample consists of 100,000 to 140,000 clones, 70% to 90% of them appearing once. The chain combines TRBV18 with TRBJ2-7; perhaps TRBD1 as D (5 bases). Sequences were derived from peripheral blood, sampled 28 days after the second AZD1222 dose. This sequence originates from an adult who received the AZD1222 COVID-19 vaccine. The CDR3 bases are TGTGCCAGCTCACCACATGGGCAGGGCGGGCAGTACTTC. This gives the protein CASSPHGQGGQYF.